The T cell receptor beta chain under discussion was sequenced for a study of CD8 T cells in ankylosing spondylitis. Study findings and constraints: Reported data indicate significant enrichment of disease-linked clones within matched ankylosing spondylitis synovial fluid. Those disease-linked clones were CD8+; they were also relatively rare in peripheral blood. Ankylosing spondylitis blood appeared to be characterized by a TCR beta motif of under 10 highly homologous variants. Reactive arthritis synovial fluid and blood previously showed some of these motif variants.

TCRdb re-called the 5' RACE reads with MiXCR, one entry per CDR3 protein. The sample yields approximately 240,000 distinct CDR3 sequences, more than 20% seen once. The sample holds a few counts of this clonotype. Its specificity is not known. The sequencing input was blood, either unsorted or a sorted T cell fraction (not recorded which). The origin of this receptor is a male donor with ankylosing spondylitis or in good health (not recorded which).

The CDR3 region is CATSDLDRDNEQFF. The CDR3 coding sequence is TGTGCCACCAGTGATTTAGACAGGGACAATGAGCAGTTCTTC. The chain links TRBV24-1 to TRBJ2-1, with 7 bases that match TRBD1. The CDR3 has 14 residues. CDR1 KGHDR and CDR2 SFDVKD come from the germline V gene. Trimming cost V 1 base and J 5 bases; bases outside gene matches: 1.